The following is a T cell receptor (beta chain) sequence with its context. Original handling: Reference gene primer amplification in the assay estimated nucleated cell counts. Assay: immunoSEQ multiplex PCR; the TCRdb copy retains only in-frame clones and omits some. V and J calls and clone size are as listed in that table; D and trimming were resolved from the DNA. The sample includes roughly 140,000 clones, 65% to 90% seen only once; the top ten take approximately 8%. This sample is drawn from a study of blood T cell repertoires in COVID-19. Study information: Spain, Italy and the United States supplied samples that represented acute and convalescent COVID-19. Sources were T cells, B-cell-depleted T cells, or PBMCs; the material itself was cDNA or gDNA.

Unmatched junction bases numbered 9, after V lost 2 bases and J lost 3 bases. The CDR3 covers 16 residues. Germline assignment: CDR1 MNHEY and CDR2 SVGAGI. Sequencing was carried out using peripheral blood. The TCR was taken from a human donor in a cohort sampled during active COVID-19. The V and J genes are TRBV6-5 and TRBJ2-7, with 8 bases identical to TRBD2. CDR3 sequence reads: CASSYDVSGTSYEQYF. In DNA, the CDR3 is TGTGCCAGCAGTTACGACGTTAGCGGGACAAGCTACGAGCAGTACTTC.